This TCR beta chain was identified during a study of Graves' ophthalmopathy and Graves' hyperthyroidism. Study-wide results and caveats: Blood shared most expanded thyroid clonotypes above 0.001 frequency.

A note on this clonotype: The antigen is not known.

From germline, CDR1 is MGHDK and CDR2 SYGVNS. This CDR3 region has 11 residues. V lost 4 bases, J lost 8 bases, and 8 bases lay in between. Scientists amplified the TCR beta CDR3 regions from RNA transcripts. Second-round multiplex PCR came after first-round RT-PCR with HTBI primers. TCRdb re-called the multiplex PCR reads through MiXCR, storing one row per CDR3 protein. The data show over 450,000 distinct CDR3 sequences, roughly 14% seen once. Each donor who had ophthalmopathy showed moderate-to-severe activity, a CAS of ≥3, a NOSPECS of ≥4, and a duration under 3 months. If patients had other autoimmune diseases, uncontrolled infections, pregnancy or lactation, they were excluded. Clinical symptoms and serum thyroxine were used for diagnosis; TRAb, thyroid ultrasound and orbital computed tomography were also relied on.

Sequenced: blood. The origin of this receptor is a woman aged 25 to 39 with Graves' ophthalmopathy. This chain links TRBV25-1 with TRBJ1-2; D not resolved. CDR3 sequence reads: CASSASLGYTF. In DNA form, the CDR3 reads TGTGCCAGCAGTGCCAGCCTGGGCTACACCTTC.